The 30 T cell receptor beta chains in this list originate from one sample, sequenced in a study of blood T cell repertoires in COVID-19. Libraries were prepared by immunoSEQ multiplex PCR; TCRdb keeps only in-frame clonotypes and omits some of them. Of over 200,000 clones listed, more than 70% were seen once; the top ten hold over 2%. Sequenced material: PBMCs or T cells enriched from blood (not recorded which). These receptors were collected from a woman in her forties with acute COVID-19.

The chain combines TRBV7-2 with TRBJ1-3, with 7 bases aligning to TRBD1. Germline-derived CDR1 and CDR2 are SGHTA and FQGNSA. Losses at the gene ends were 5 bases for V and 7 bases for J; bases not matched to a gene: 2. This CDR3 spans 12 amino acids. CDR3 DNA sequence: TGTGCCAGCAGCCCAGGGGGGAACACCATATATTTT. Its translation is CASSPGGNTIYF.

The chain joins TRBV29-1 to TRBJ2-1; 7 bases align to TRBD2. The CDR3 covers 14 residues. J gave up 6 bases and V 5 bases, and 10 bases lay outside the gene matches. Germline V gene data show CDR1 as SQVTM and CDR2 as ANQGSEA. The CDR3 here is CSVPGEGTLNEQFF. In nucleotides, the CDR3 is TGCAGCGTTCCCGGGGAGGGAACCCTCAATGAGCAGTTCTTC.

The chain links TRBV4-2 to TRBJ1-6; TRBD1 is a possible D gene (6 bases). The CDR3 has 15 residues. Looked up from germline, CDR1 is LGHNA and CDR2 is YNFKEQ. Trimming removed 4 bases from V and 9 bases from J, with 16 bases in between. CDR3 protein: CASSLQGGQGSPLHF. Written as DNA, the CDR3 is TGTGCCAGCAGCCTACAGGGTGGCCAGGGTTCACCCCTCCACTTT.

The J gene is TRBJ2-3, the V gene TRBV7-9; 12 positions agree with TRBD2. V lost 4 bases and J lost 5; bases outside the gene matches: 10. CDR3 size: 17 residues. The germline V gene has CDR1 SEHNR and CDR2 FQNEAQ (reference sequence). The DNA for the CDR3 is TGTGCCAGCAGCTCCTGGCTAGCGGGGGGGCCGGGAGATACGCAGTATTTT. Amino acid sequence: CASSSWLAGGPGDTQYF.

This chain uses TRBV18 with TRBJ1-6; weak D call: TRBD1 (5 bases). Trimming left V 3 bases short and J 9 bases short, with 18 bases between. The CDR3 contains 16 residues. From germline, CDR1 is KGHSH and CDR2 LQKENI. CDR3 bases: TGTGCCAGCTCACCGACACCGGCGGGGGGGGGTTCACCCCTCCACTTT. It encodes CASSPTPAGGGSPLHF.

CDR3 residues: CAISENWGDNSPLHF. The CDR3 nucleotides are TGTGCCATCAGTGAGAACTGGGGCGATAATTCACCCCTCCACTTT. This chain uses TRBV10-3 with TRBJ1-6, with a possible D match to TRBD1 (5 bases). The germline CDR1 and CDR2 sequences are ENHRY and SYGVKD. The CDR3 is 15 amino acids. V was clipped by 2 bases and J by 5 bases, with 10 bases between them.

DNA of the CDR3: TGTGCCAGCAGCGTAGATGGCGGGGGGGCCGAAGAGACCCAGTACTTC. It codes for CASSVDGGGAEETQYF. This sequence joins TRBV9 and TRBJ2-5; 9 positions agree with TRBD2. The trim removed 0 bases at V and 3 bases at J, leaving 6 bases unmatched. The CDR3 runs to 16 residues. The V gene's germline CDR1 is SGDLS and CDR2 YYNGEE.

The genes are TRBV3-1 (or the pseudogene TRBV3-2) and TRBJ1-5, with 7 bases identical to TRBD1. V lost 4 bases, J lost 5 bases, and 2 bases stayed unmatched. Germline CDR1 and CDR2: LGHDT and YNNKEL (reference sequence). The CDR3 is made up of 13 amino acids. In nucleotides, the CDR3 is TGTGCCAGCAGCCGACAGGGTGATCAGCCCCAGCATTTT. Residues: CASSRQGDQPQHF.

The V gene is TRBV7-9, the J gene TRBJ2-3; D possibly corresponds to TRBD1 (6 bases). This CDR3 contains 17 residues. Trimming removed 5 bases from V and 6 bases from J, with 24 bases in between. From germline, CDR1 is SEHNR and CDR2 FQNEAQ (reference sequence). The CDR3 DNA sequence: TGTGCCAGCAGCGGTCGGGACACCCAACATCCCAGGGATACGCAGTATTTT. Its translation is CASSGRDTQHPRDTQYF.

This CDR3 is CASIPDRSMNTEAFF. CDR3 sequence (DNA): TGTGCCAGCATACCGGACAGAAGCATGAACACTGAAGCTTTCTTT. The chain recombines TRBV6-5 with TRBJ1-1, with a weak D call TRBD1 (6 bases). CDR1 is MNHEY and CDR2 is SVGAGI in the germline V gene. This CDR3 spans 15 amino acids. Deletions cut 7 bases from V and 0 bases from J, with 15 bases between.

The chain joins TRBV30 to TRBJ2-7; D is undetermined. The CDR3 runs to 11 residues. Trimming took 4 bases from V and 5 from J, leaving 9 bases between them. From germline, CDR1 is GTSNPN and CDR2 SVGIG (reference sequence). CDR3 sequence (DNA): TGTGCCTGGATGGGCAGCCACGAGCAGTACTTC. It codes for CAWMGSHEQYF.

The J gene is TRBJ1-5, the V gene TRBV4-1; 7 nucleotides align to TRBD1. V was clipped by 8 bases and J by 5 bases; unmatched bases: 15. The germline V gene has CDR1 MGHRA and CDR2 YSYEKL. The CDR3 is made up of 16 amino acids. The CDR3 spells CASAREGARGDQPQHF. For the CDR3, the DNA is TGCGCCAGCGCCCGGGAGGGGGCGCGTGGTGATCAGCCCCAGCATTTT.

The V call is TRBV7-2, the J call TRBJ1-2, with D perhaps matching TRBD1 (6 bases). In germline, CDR1 is SGHTA, CDR2 FQGNSA. This CDR3 comprises 13 residues. Trimming cost V 5 bases and J 8 bases, with 15 bases left between them. CDR3 region: CASSPTQGKGYTF. The CDR3 DNA reads TGTGCCAGCAGCCCTACTCAGGGGAAAGGCTACACCTTC.

This chain links TRBV18 with TRBJ2-5; the match to TRBD2 covers 7 bases. In germline, CDR1 is KGHSH, CDR2 LQKENI. Trimming removed 3 bases from V and 2 bases from J; junction bases left unmatched: 6. CDR3 length: 15 amino acids. CDR3 sequence (DNA): TGTGCCAGCTCACCCTTTAATAGCGGGCAAGAGACCCAGTACTTC. Its translation is CASSPFNSGQETQYF.

V and J are TRBV5-4 and TRBJ1-5; D possibly corresponds to TRBD1 (6 bases). V was shortened by 0 bases and J by 6 bases, with 10 bases between the two germline ends. Germline V gene sequence: CDR1 SGHNT, CDR2 YYREEE (reference sequence). The CDR3 consists of 14 residues. In DNA form, the CDR3 reads TGTGCCAGCAGCTTGGCTGGGGGCAGTCAGCCCCAGCATTTT. As protein: CASSLAGGSQPQHF.

V usage is TRBV24-1 and J usage is TRBJ2-1, with a weak D call TRBD1 (5 bases). The ends were cut back, 3 bases at V and 2 bases at J, with 16 bases in the middle. CDR3 length: 17 residues. The germline gives CDR1 KGHDR, CDR2 SFDVKD. The CDR3 is CATSDRTGINPYNEQFF. The DNA for the CDR3 is TGTGCCACCAGTGATCGAACAGGTATTAATCCCTACAATGAGCAGTTCTTC.

V is TRBV24-1 and J is TRBJ1-3; D might be TRBD1 (5 bases). The V end lost 1 base, the J end lost 3 bases, and 15 bases lay between the germline ends. The CDR3 has 17 residues. CDR1 and CDR2 (germline): KGHDR, SFDVKD. CDR3 sequence reads: CATSDFVGGICGNTIYF. The CDR3 DNA reads as TGTGCCACCAGTGATTTTGTGGGGGGGATATGTGGAAACACCATATATTTT.

The chain uses TRBV7-2 and TRBJ2-7, with TRBD2 matching 11 bases. Germline CDR1 reads SGHTA; CDR2 reads FQGNSA. The junction had 5 bases not matched to a gene; V was cut back by 5 bases and J by 2 bases. The CDR3 loop spans 15 amino acids. The CDR3 region has the DNA TGTGCCAGCAGCACCGGGACTAGCGGCACCTACGAGCAGTACTTC. Residues: CASSTGTSGTYEQYF.

The V and J genes are TRBV30 and TRBJ1-4; 8 bases align to TRBD1. Germline lookup yields CDR1 GTSNPN and CDR2 SVGIG (reference sequence). The ends lost 1 base at V and 5 bases at J; junction bases unmatched: 6. CDR3 length: 15 residues. The CDR3 sequence is CAWSAGQGRNEKLFF. The CDR3 nucleotides are TGTGCCTGGAGTGCTGGACAGGGAAGGAATGAAAAACTGTTTTTT.

This clone was picked up a small number of times. The chain joins TRBV19 to TRBJ1-2; 9 bases map to TRBD1. This CDR3 contains 13 residues. Germline trimming cut 10 bases from V and 7 bases from J; bases unmatched to any gene: 10. Germline V gene sequence: CDR1 LNHDA, CDR2 SQIVND (reference sequence). The CDR3 coding sequence is TGTGCCACCCAACCCACAGGGGGCCTTGGCTACACCTTC. This encodes CATQPTGGLGYTF.

This sequence joins TRBV23-1 and TRBJ1-3; TRBD1 agrees at 7 bases. TRBV23-1 is classed as an ORF, of uncertain function. V lost 0 bases to trimming and J lost 0 bases; unmatched junction nucleotides: 8. The CDR3 runs to 18 residues. This chain's CDR3 is CASSQSRGTAYSGNTIYF. The DNA of the CDR3 is TGCGCCAGCAGTCAATCGAGGGGGACAGCCTACTCTGGAAACACCATATATTTT.

This chain connects TRBV30 to TRBJ1-4, with 10 bases identical to TRBD1. The CDR3 has 17 residues. The ends lost 0 bases at V and 1 base at J; junction bases unmatched: 5. Germline CDR1 GTSNPN, CDR2 SVGIG (reference sequence). The CDR3, as DNA: TGTGCCTGGAGTGTTCGGGACAGGGGAAAAACTAATGAAAAACTGTTTTTT. Translated: CAWSVRDRGKTNEKLFF.

This clone appeared a few times. V is TRBV18 and J is TRBJ1-2; 8 positions agree with TRBD1. This CDR3 is 16 amino acids long. The trim removed 5 bases at V and 3 bases at J, leaving 11 bases unmatched. The germline V gene has CDR1 KGHSH and CDR2 LQKENI. The CDR3 DNA is TGTGCCAGCTCATACTTTACGGACAGGGCGGACTATGGCTACACCTTC. This translates into CASSYFTDRADYGYTF.

The chain links TRBV27 to TRBJ1-2; a weak D match, TRBD1 (6 bases). This CDR3 comprises 15 residues. Germline lookup yields CDR1 MNHEY and CDR2 SMNVEV (reference sequence). V was shortened by 5 bases and J by 2 bases, with 15 bases between the two germline ends. CDR3 coding DNA: TGTGCCAGCAGTCGATGGGACATAAAAAACTATGGCTACACCTTC. This translates into CASSRWDIKNYGYTF.

This chain connects TRBV30 to TRBJ1-2; 9 positions agree with TRBD1. The trim removed 8 bases at V and 10 bases at J, leaving 11 bases unmatched. The CDR3 runs to 12 residues. CDR1 is GTSNPN, CDR2 SVGIG, per germline (reference sequence). The chain's CDR3 is CAGPGTGKVYTF. CDR3 sequence (DNA): TGTGCCGGACCCGGGACAGGGAAGGTCTACACCTTC.

V is TRBV2 and J is TRBJ1-2; 10 bases are shared with TRBD1. CDR3 length: 15 residues. The germline gives CDR1 SNHLY, CDR2 FYNNEI. V lost 4 bases and J lost 4; bases outside the gene matches: 6. In DNA, the CDR3 is TGTGCCAGCAGTGGGGGACAGGGGTCCGGCTATGGCTACACCTTC. As protein: CASSGGQGSGYGYTF.

This clone was detected once. This chain links TRBV10-3 with TRBJ1-1; D is undetermined. V was shortened by 8 bases and J by 5 bases, with 6 bases between the two germline ends. The CDR3 length is 10 residues. The germline gives CDR1 ENHRY, CDR2 SYGVKD. This CDR3 is CAIGRTEAFF. CDR3 bases: TGTGCCATCGGGAGAACTGAAGCTTTCTTT.

The gene calls are TRBV14 and TRBJ2-3; TRBD1 agrees at 9 bases. V dropped 3 bases and J dropped 8; count of bases not matched to a gene: 3. Germline loops: CDR1 SGHDN, CDR2 FVKESK. The CDR3 has 13 residues. CDR3: CASSQMDRGTQYF. Written as DNA, the CDR3 is TGTGCCAGCAGCCAGATGGACAGGGGTACGCAGTATTTT.

The chain has TRBV10-2 and TRBJ2-7; TRBD2 matches 12 bases. Trimming removed 8 bases from V and 4 bases from J; junction bases left unmatched: 9. The CDR3 is made up of 15 amino acids. The germline V gene encodes CDR1 WSHSY and CDR2 SAAADI. CDR3 DNA: TGCGCCAGCTGGAACCCTAGCGGGGGGGCGTACGAGCAGTACTTC. It translates to CASWNPSGGAYEQYF.

This chain connects TRBV12-5 to TRBJ1-5; TRBD1 agrees at 10 bases. Germline V gene sequence: CDR1 LGHNT, CDR2 FRNRAP. The CDR3 covers 16 residues. Trimming cost V 7 bases and J 9 bases; bases outside gene matches: 15. The CDR3, as DNA: TGTGCTAGTGCCCCCCATTCGGGACAGGGGCAGTTGCCCCAGCATTTT. Translated: CASAPHSGQGQLPQHF.